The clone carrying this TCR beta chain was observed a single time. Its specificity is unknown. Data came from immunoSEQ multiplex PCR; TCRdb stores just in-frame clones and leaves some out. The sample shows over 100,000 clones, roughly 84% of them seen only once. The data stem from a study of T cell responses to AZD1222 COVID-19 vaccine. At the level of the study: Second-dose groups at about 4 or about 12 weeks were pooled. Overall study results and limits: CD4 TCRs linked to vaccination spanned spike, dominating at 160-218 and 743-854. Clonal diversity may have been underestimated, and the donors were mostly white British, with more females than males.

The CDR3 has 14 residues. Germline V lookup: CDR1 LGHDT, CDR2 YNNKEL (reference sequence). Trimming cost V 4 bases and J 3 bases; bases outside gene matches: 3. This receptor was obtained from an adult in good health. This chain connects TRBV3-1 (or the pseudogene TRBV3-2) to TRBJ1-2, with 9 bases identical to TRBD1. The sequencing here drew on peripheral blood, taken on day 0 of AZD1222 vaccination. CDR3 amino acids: CASSPWDRDYGYTF. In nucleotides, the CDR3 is TGTGCCAGCAGCCCCTGGGACAGGGACTATGGCTACACCTTC.